The present T cell receptor (beta chain) was sequenced within a study of cytomegalovirus exposure and HLA in healthy donors (dated by TCRdb to about 2017). Notes on the research overall: In an earlier analysis of 587 of the donors, about 260 Gb of sequence data and 117 million unique TCR beta sequences from about 179 million T cells were reported. Roughly 300 gigabases of sequencing data and approximately 85 million unique TCR sequences were included in an early release covering roughly 700 HLA-typed donors. Among the approximately 420 genotyped donors, more than 70% belonged to the genetic ancestry cluster associated with self-reported Caucasian donors. The aim of the study was to test whether cataloging public T cell receptors could identify signatures of past pathogen exposure. The study used immunosequencing to profile the T cell repertoires of several hundred subjects and linked those repertoires to cytomegalovirus serostatus. In addition to the first cohort of hundreds of subjects, a separate validation cohort of approximately 120 different subjects was used. To predict cytomegalovirus infection status, the study brought together high-throughput TCR immunosequencing, statistical association of individual TCRs with disease status, and machine learning. A later analysis re-analyzed previously published TCR beta repertoires from 550 to 700 donors and added high-resolution HLA genotyping to study TCR occurrence patterns. Rather than drawing on any new phenotypic data, the later analysis identified candidate immune exposures from TCR beta sequences and the way those sequences occurred across donors. An earlier analysis of around 580 of the donors used high-throughput TCR beta sequencing to judge whether each TCR beta V gene segment behaved as functional or pseudogenic. Donor age, sex, ethnicity and CMV serostatus were compiled together with the repertoire data. In a later genetic analysis, genome-wide SNP genotypes for about 65% of the roughly 670 donors were used, and that subset was treated as a discovery cohort. All discovery cohort repertoires had been generated using a single sequencing platform. Both class I and class II loci were covered by HLA typing, at four-digit resolution. Typing coverage varied by locus: roughly 629-640 donors for A, B, C, DRB1 and DQB1; roughly 560 for DQA1; 606 for DPA1; approximately 490 for DPB1. About five DR-DQ haplotypes were handled as single units for association and clustering, since linkage in the cohort was strong. Among 350 to 400 genotyped donors of the cohort, an average of around 240,000 unique TCR beta nucleotide sequences were sequenced per donor, roughly 20% of them non-productive. General study outcomes and caveats: Most TCR sequences were observed very rarely across donors, whereas some public TCRs were present in many individuals. The classifier was reported to diagnose cytomegalovirus status with high specificity and sensitivity in both the original cohort and the validation cohort. According to a later analysis, TCR association rates differed among HLA loci, with DRB1 alleles showing the most associated TCRs and HLA-C alleles showing the fewest. In a later analysis, HLA-associated TCR beta chains showed more clonal expansion and lower generation probabilities than non-associated chains that were equally common. Roughly uniform sequencing depth across donors was assumed in presence/absence analyses, although this assumption may not hold. Strong co-occurrence of HLA alleles, especially DR and DQ, made assigning TCR associations to individual alleles difficult. Correlated functional status among segregating V segments might reflect linkage disequilibrium, but an unknown experimental factor could not be ruled out. In a later analysis, most CMV-associated TCR beta chains were found to appear HLA-restricted, with HLA associations seemingly driven largely by CMV exposure. An association between a missense DCLRE1C variant and V-gene and J-gene trimming of TCR beta chains was found in a later genetic analysis and replicated in an independent cohort. A group of highly shared sequence variants was considered likely to be a technical artifact of the sequencing pipeline. The earlier analysis of some 540 of the donors excluded some 15 rarely observed V segments, including chromosome 9 orphons, because counts were too low. In vitro tests confirmed that a few of the cytomegalovirus-associated TCR beta chains recognize cytomegalovirus antigens. It was suggested by the authors that the approach could potentially be generalized to other disease states and immunological phenotypes. A later genetic analysis reported fewer N-insertions in productive TCRs among donors in an Asian-associated ancestry cluster than the roughly 650-donor mean. A further reported finding was that TCR beta sequences accurately predicted the HLA-A and HLA-B alleles for most subjects in the first cohort. Several of the top co-occurrence clusters appeared to be linked to parvovirus B19, influenza, CMV and Epstein-Barr virus, according to a later analysis. Because HLA typing was missing for some donors at each locus, association tests included only the typed subset. Only TCR beta chains were sequenced in this cohort, and the absence of alpha or paired-chain data limited detectable features. In an earlier analysis of some 550 of the donors, most TCR beta V segments were observed in productive rearrangements about 90% or about 30% of the time, broadly matching IMGT annotations. For the cohort, immune exposure information was limited to CMV serostatus. The study listed over 150 TCR beta chains as associated with cytomegalovirus. Specific HLA alleles were associated with around 18,000 TCR beta sequences at a false discovery rate of 0.05 in a later analysis. Some IMGT-functional V segments, including TRBV6-2 and TRBV6-3, could not be told apart with the 87-base-pair reads, so those segments were excluded.

V and J are trimmed by 2 bases and 7 bases, and the gene matches miss 8 bases of the junction. The CDR3 spans 15 residues, from the cysteine through the phenylalanine. Of all the DNA, just the CDR3 is kept, 45 bases in frame from base 1. CDR1 and CDR2 (KGHSH, LQKENI) derive from the germline V gene. Notes on this clone: What antigen it recognizes has not been identified.

The cohort was made up of approximately 670 healthy bone marrow donors. At the time of sampling, all cohort members were nominally healthy, though unrecorded immune exposures were likely present. The donor tested CMV seropositive and was one of the 289 seropositive cohort members. A peripheral blood sample was provided by each donor, and peripheral blood mononuclear cells were used for TCR beta sequencing. The Qiagen DNeasy Blood Extraction Kit was used to extract genomic DNA from the blood cell samples. The library was built by means of the immunoSEQ multiplex PCR assay. A mixture of 60 forward primers for TCR Vbeta segments and 13 reverse primers for TCR Jbeta segments was used in the multiplex PCR. A multiplex PCR assay on genomic DNA amplified the CDR3 region of rearranged TCR beta genes. The Illumina HiSeq System was used to sequence the amplified TCR beta libraries as 87-base-pair reads. The original pipeline was this. Across the 500 to 700 repertoires, a later analysis counted tens of millions of unique TCR beta chains, 9.5 million to 12 million of which were shared by at least two donors. To remove PCR and sequencing errors, raw reads were error-corrected and collapsed into unique sequences using a nearest-neighbor algorithm that merged closely related sequences. To assign V, D and J gene segments, CDR3 sequences were aligned to IMGT reference sequences. For a sequence to be retained, a match of at least six nucleotides was required to both a V gene segment and a J gene segment. Rearrangements were classified as productive when the CDR3 lacked stop codons and remained in frame with V and J, and all other rearrangements were classified as non-productive. Following IMGT convention, CDR3 was defined as the stretch from the second conserved V-encoded cysteine to the conserved J-encoded phenylalanine. The earlier analysis of fewer than 700 of the donors excluded sequences that lacked an unambiguous match to a single V gene segment. In an earlier analysis of several hundred of the donors, V segments were called functional above 56.7% productive rearrangements and were called segregating when the between-donor standard deviation exceeded 5%. A statistical classification framework was developed to diagnose cytomegalovirus status using the catalog of TCR beta chain sequences. In a later analysis, TCR nucleotide sequences were compared against IMGT/GENE-DB human TR gene sequences so that V and J genes could be assigned. Using the TCRdist pipeline, a later analysis assigned CDR3 sequences along with most-parsimonious VDJ recombination scenarios. In a later analysis, every TCR beta chain was defined by the combination of its CDR3 amino acid sequence and its V-gene family, and reads without a unique V-gene family were dropped. To address suspected cross-contamination and a sequencing artifact, a later analysis removed around 590 highly shared, low-generation-probability nucleotide sequences. In a later analysis, a clonal expansion index for each public chain was calculated from normalized within-repertoire ranks of inferred template counts. In a later analysis, generation probabilities were computed with a VDJ recombination model fitted to out-of-frame rearrangements, and the resulting probabilities were checked against IGoR. In a later analysis, TCR-TCR, TCR-HLA and TCR-CMV co-occurrence was scored with hypergeometric tests, and a repertoire-size bias correction was applied to TCR pairs. To estimate false discovery rates, a later analysis permuted the HLA or CMV assignments 20 times. In a later analysis, co-occurring TCRs were grouped using DBSCAN, with TCRdist sequence similarity added in when clustering inside HLA-allele-positive subsets. Repertoires with fewer than 30,000 or more than 120,000 public chains, plus five repertoires with anomalous nucleotide sharing, were excluded from co-occurrence clustering. The source is immuneACCESS, and TCRdb retained only in-frame sequences with V and J called. Part of the clones is not carried over; for the studies checked, unresolved V genes explain less than half of this, and the remainder is unexplained. V and J calls and clone size are given by that table; D and trimming were obtained from the DNA. This sample's table contains about 200,000 clones. The ten largest clones capture 0.9% to 1.4% of the sample.

The sequencing input was PBMCs. The TCR was taken from a girl aged 2-10 years in good health and CMV-seropositive. This chain is built from TRBV18 and TRBJ2-4; 7 central bases correspond to TRBD1. The CDR3: CASSPDRAGSNIQYF. The DNA sequence follows: TGTGCCAGCTCACCAGACAGGGCAGGGTCGAACATTCAGTACTTC.